The 10 T cell receptor beta chains below come from one sample, sequenced in a study of cytomegalovirus exposure and HLA in healthy donors. Researchers ran the PCR with 60 Vbeta and 13 Jbeta primers. Generated by immunoSEQ multiplex PCR, the TCRdb table keeps only in-frame clones and is missing some. The sample has 100,000 to 150,000 clones; 60% to 80% are singletons. Sequencing was performed on PBMCs. The receptors derive from a female donor in good health and CMV-seronegative.

J is TRBJ2-1 and V is TRBV5-1; 8 nucleotides agree with TRBD2. This CDR3 comprises 13 residues. The J segment lost 6 bases and the V segment lost 7 bases, leaving 6 bases of the junction unmatched. CDR1 is SGHRS and CDR2 is YFSETQ in the germline V gene. The CDR3 nucleotides read TGCGCCAGCGCACCCAGCGGGGGCAATGAGCAGTTCTTC. This sequence encodes CASAPSGGNEQFF.

This clone has a handful of counts. CDR3: CASSLASYEQYF. The CDR3 region has the DNA TGTGCCAGCAGCCTAGCGAGCTACGAGCAGTACTTC. The chain has TRBV6-5 and TRBJ2-7; the D gene is possibly TRBD2 (6 bases). Trimming removed 6 bases from V and 3 bases from J, with 9 bases in between. The length of the CDR3 is 12 residues. The germline gives CDR1 MNHEY, CDR2 SVGAGI.

As to this clone: This sample also contains other DNA sequences that code for the same CDR3. The chain carries TRBV30 and TRBJ1-1, with 8 bases fitting TRBD1. Germline CDR1 reads GTSNPN; CDR2 reads SVGIG (reference sequence). There are 14 residues in the CDR3. The V gene end was trimmed by 2 bases and the J gene end by 0 bases; junction bases not matched to a gene: 2. The CDR3 here is CAWSLDRVNTEAFF. DNA for the CDR3: TGTGCCTGGAGTCTGGACAGGGTGAACACTGAAGCTTTCTTT. The entire variable domain, with the rest obtained from reference TRBV30 and TRBJ1-1, is as follows: SQTIHQWPATLVQPVGSPLSLECTVEGTSNPNLYWYRQAAGRGLQLLFYSVGIGQISSEVPQNLSASRPQDRQFILSSKKLLLSDSGFYLCAWSLDRVNTEAFFGQGTRLTVV.

The rearrangement links TRBV4-1 to TRBJ2-3; 7 bases fit TRBD1. Trimming took 0 bases from V and 9 from J; bases not matched to a gene: 6. The CDR3 sequence is 14 residues long. Germline CDR1 and CDR2: MGHRA and YSYEKL. The CDR3 DNA reads as TGCGCCAGCAGCCAAGATGGGACAGATAGGACGCAGTATTTT. This codes for CASSQDGTDRTQYF.

The CDR3 DNA sequence: TGCGCCAGCAGCCTCTCACAGGGGGCAGGGACTGAAGCTTTCTTT. It yields the protein CASSLSQGAGTEAFF. The chain links TRBV4-1 to TRBJ1-1; 9 bases match TRBD1. The length of the CDR3 is 15 residues. Germline loops: CDR1 MGHRA, CDR2 YSYEKL. J was trimmed by 5 bases and V by 4 bases; bases with no gene match: 8.

The V and J genes are TRBV19 and TRBJ1-5; tentatively, D is TRBD1 (6 bases). From germline, CDR1 is LNHDA and CDR2 SQIVND (reference sequence). This CDR3 is 14 amino acids long. V dropped 5 bases and J dropped 1 base, with 9 bases sitting between them. In nucleotides, the CDR3 is TGTGCCAGTAGTCTCGACAGGAGCAATCAGCCCCAGCATTTT. Its translation is CASSLDRSNQPQHF.

This clone was detected only a few times. The rearrangement links TRBV5-4 to TRBJ2-3, with 8 bases lining up with TRBD1. The CDR3 has 14 residues. With V trimmed by 3 bases and J by 5 bases, 5 bases remained unmatched. Germline V CDR1 and CDR2: SGHNT, YYREEE (reference sequence). As DNA, the CDR3 is TGTGCCAGCAGCTACGGACAGGGTAAAGATACGCAGTATTTT. It yields the protein CASSYGQGKDTQYF.

This sequence joins TRBV9 and TRBJ2-5, with 14 bases fitting TRBD2. V dropped 3 bases and J dropped 8; count of bases not matched to a gene: 3. The CDR3 contains 14 residues. CDR1 and CDR2 (germline): SGDLS, YYNGEE. CDR3 nucleotide sequence: TGTGCCAGCAGCGAGGGGACTAGCGGGAGTACCCAGTACTTC. This encodes CASSEGTSGSTQYF.

This chain links TRBV27 with TRBJ2-7, with a weak D call TRBD2 (6 bases). The germline V gene encodes CDR1 MNHEY and CDR2 SMNVEV (reference sequence). The length of the CDR3 is 13 residues. The ends were cut back, 8 bases at V and 5 bases at J, with 16 bases in the middle. For the CDR3, the DNA is TGTGCCAGCTGCCTGGCGGGAACAGACGAGCAGTACTTC. It codes for CASCLAGTDEQYF.

This sequence joins TRBV5-1 and TRBJ2-3; 8 bases fit TRBD2. This CDR3 region has 17 residues. The J segment lost 0 bases and the V segment lost 0 bases, leaving 6 bases of the junction unmatched. The germline CDR1 and CDR2 sequences are SGHRS and YFSETQ. The CDR3 nucleotides are TGCGCCAGCAGCTTGGCCAGGGCTAGCGGGAGCACAGATACGCAGTATTTT. This gives the protein CASSLARASGSTDTQYF.